The next 28 T cell receptor beta chains were all read from a single sample in a study of blood T cell repertoires in COVID-19. Data came from immunoSEQ multiplex PCR; TCRdb stores just in-frame clones and leaves some out. The sample records under 300,000 clones, more than 75% being singletons. The sample consisted of PBMCs or T cells enriched from blood (not recorded which). The origin of the receptors is a woman aged 40 to 49 with acute COVID-19.

The rearrangement uses TRBV11-2 and TRBJ2-2; TRBD2 matches 14 bases. Trimming at V came to 5 bases and at J to 6 bases, leaving 11 bases not matched to a gene. The CDR3 is 18 amino acids. The germline V gene has CDR1 SGHAT and CDR2 FQNNGV. The CDR3 loop is CASSHNLGLAGEAGELFF. CDR3 sequence (DNA): TGTGCCAGCAGCCACAACCTGGGACTAGCGGGAGAGGCCGGGGAGCTGTTTTTT.

The chain recombines TRBV18 with TRBJ2-1, with 13 bases lining up with TRBD2. There are 16 residues in the CDR3. V dropped 8 bases and J dropped 0; count of bases not matched to a gene: 4. Germline V gene data show CDR1 as KGHSH and CDR2 as LQKENI. The CDR3 reads CASKGLAGSSYNEQFF. CDR3 DNA: TGTGCCAGCAAGGGACTAGCGGGAAGCTCCTACAATGAGCAGTTCTTC.

The chain has TRBV7-2 and TRBJ2-1; no definite D call. Between the trimmed V and J ends, which lost 6 bases and 9 bases, there was a span of 12 bases. Germline CDR1 SGHTA, CDR2 FQGNSA. The CDR3 is made up of 12 amino acids. Here the CDR3 reads CASSLLGREQFF. The CDR3 DNA reads as TGTGCCAGCAGTCTGCTTGGGCGTGAGCAGTTCTTC.

V usage is TRBV7-9 and J usage is TRBJ1-6; 7 positions match TRBD1. CDR1 and CDR2 (germline): SEHNR, FQNEAQ (reference sequence). The V and J ends lost 4 bases and 7 bases, in that order; junction bases with no gene match: 4. CDR3 length equals 14 residues. The CDR3 DNA is TGTGCCAGCAGCTCGGGACAGATCAATTCACCCCTCCACTTT. The encoded protein is CASSSGQINSPLHF.

The chain couples TRBV9 to TRBJ2-7; no reliable D call. V lost 4 bases, J lost 5 bases, and 16 bases lay in between. Germline assignment: CDR1 SGDLS and CDR2 YYNGEE. This CDR3 contains 14 residues. The CDR3, as DNA: TGTGCCAGCAGCCCGCGTCTAGGAGAGAACGAGCAGTACTTC. It specifies CASSPRLGENEQYF.

The genes are TRBV3-1 (or the pseudogene TRBV3-2) and TRBJ1-1; D unresolved. V was trimmed by 0 bases and J by 1 base, leaving 15 bases between them. The CDR3 totals 17 residues. The V gene's germline CDR1 is LGHDT and CDR2 YNNKEL (reference sequence). CDR3 in amino acids: CASSQDYVRRENTEAFF. The CDR3 region has the DNA TGTGCCAGCAGCCAAGATTATGTTCGACGGGAGAACACTGAAGCTTTCTTT.

In its sample, this clone was seen once. The chain has TRBV11-3 and TRBJ2-3; the match to TRBD1 covers 7 bases. CDR1 and CDR2 from the germline V gene are SGHNT and YENEEA. The CDR3 spans 15 residues. V shed 3 bases and J 3 bases; nucleotides not matched to a gene: 6. CDR3 loop: CASSFRDSTTDTQYF. The CDR3 DNA reads as TGTGCCAGCAGCTTCAGGGACAGCACGACAGATACGCAGTATTTT.

The chain employs TRBV7-8 and TRBJ1-2, with D maybe TRBD1 (6 bases). The CDR3 loop spans 14 amino acids. CDR1 is SGHVS, CDR2 FQNEAQ, per germline. Deletions cut 1 base from V and 7 bases from J, with 13 bases between. CDR3 sequence (DNA): TGTGCCAGCAGCTTAGATCAGGGGCGTTCTGGCTACACCTTC. Protein: CASSLDQGRSGYTF.

Here the CDR3 reads CASSATGVYGYTF. CDR3 coding DNA: TGTGCCAGCTCAGCCACGGGGGTCTATGGCTACACCTTC. This chain uses TRBV18 with TRBJ1-2; perhaps TRBD1 as D (5 bases). Trimming removed 5 bases from V and 4 bases from J, with 11 bases in between. Germline V gives CDR1 KGHSH, CDR2 LQKENI. This CDR3 is 13 amino acids long.

The chain employs TRBV5-6 and TRBJ2-1; no firm D call. The V end lost 0 bases, the J end lost 5 bases, and 9 bases lay between the germline ends. Germline CDR1 reads SGHDT; CDR2 reads YYEEEE. The CDR3 totals 14 residues. CDR3 DNA: TGTGCCAGCAGCTTGGGGAGCCAGAACAATGAGCAGTTCTTC. It yields the protein CASSLGSQNNEQFF.

This rearrangement joins TRBV6-5 to TRBJ2-2; 7 positions agree with TRBD1. This CDR3 is built from 15 residues. In germline, CDR1 is MNHEY, CDR2 SVGAGI. V was pared by 5 bases and J by 2 bases, with 5 bases of the junction left unmatched. The chain's CDR3 is CASSPDRANTGELFF. The CDR3, as DNA: TGTGCCAGCAGTCCCGACAGGGCTAACACCGGGGAGCTGTTTTTT.

V and J are TRBV28 and TRBJ1-5; D is possibly TRBD1 (5 bases). The CDR3 runs to 14 residues. CDR1 and CDR2 (germline): MDHEN, SYDVKM. V shed 1 base and J shed 3 bases, with 7 bases lying between them. The DNA of the CDR3 is TGTGCCAGCAGTTTATCAGGGTTCAATCAGCCCCAGCATTTT. Translated, it gives CASSLSGFNQPQHF.

The genes are TRBV7-8 and TRBJ2-7, with D maybe TRBD2 (5 bases). CDR3 size: 14 residues. Trimming pared 0 bases from V and 1 base from J, leaving 7 bases between. Germline V CDR1 and CDR2: SGHVS, FQNEAQ. The CDR3 loop reads CASSLAEGSYEQYF. Written as DNA, the CDR3 is TGTGCCAGCAGCTTAGCTGAGGGTTCCTACGAGCAGTACTTC.

This clone was recorded once. The rearrangement links TRBV27 to TRBJ2-7; 7 bases fit TRBD1. V shed 7 bases and J 1 base; nucleotides not matched to a gene: 10. CDR1 and CDR2 from the germline V gene are MNHEY and SMNVEV (reference sequence). This CDR3 contains 15 residues. The CDR3 protein is CASKQGPGQSYEQYF. The CDR3 nucleotides are TGTGCCAGCAAGCAGGGCCCGGGACAGTCCTACGAGCAGTACTTC.

CDR3 coding DNA: TGTGCCACCGGAGGACTAGCGGGGGTAACAGATACGCAGTATTTT. It encodes CATGGLAGVTDTQYF. This chain uses TRBV24-1 with TRBJ2-3, with 13 nucleotides matching TRBD2. V lost 9 bases and J lost 3; bases outside the gene matches: 5. Germline CDR1 KGHDR, CDR2 SFDVKD. The CDR3 runs 15 residues.

This chain uses TRBV5-1 with TRBJ1-6; no clear D gene. Germline V CDR1 and CDR2: SGHRS, YFSETQ. CDR3 length: 14 residues. Trimming left V 2 bases short and J 5 bases short, with 8 bases between. CDR3 sequence (DNA): TGCGCCAGCAGCTTCGGGTCCGATAATTCACCCCTCCACTTT. Encoded protein: CASSFGSDNSPLHF.

The chain combines TRBV3-1 (or the pseudogene TRBV3-2) with TRBJ1-2; D ambiguous. CDR3 length: 14 amino acids. Trimming shortened V by 8 bases and J by 1 base, and 14 bases separated the two germline ends. Germline V gene lookup returns CDR1 LGHDT and CDR2 YNNKEL (reference sequence). The CDR3 spells CASESSEDNYGYTF. The CDR3 region has the DNA TGTGCCAGCGAAAGTTCAGAGGATAACTATGGCTACACCTTC.

This chain connects TRBV2 to TRBJ2-1; 12 nucleotides line up with TRBD2. Germline V gives CDR1 SNHLY, CDR2 FYNNEI. The CDR3 spans 21 residues. J gave up 9 bases and V 3 bases, and 24 bases lay outside the gene matches. The CDR3 reads CASSERTPGWGSSGRAGEQFF. The CDR3 DNA follows: TGTGCCAGCAGTGAGAGGACCCCGGGCTGGGGGTCTAGCGGGAGGGCGGGTGAGCAGTTCTTC.

The chain joins TRBV18 to TRBJ2-4; D is unresolved. The CDR3 is made up of 14 amino acids. Germline CDR1 is KGHSH and CDR2 is LQKENI. V was trimmed by 3 bases and J by 0 bases, leaving 6 bases between them. The CDR3 DNA is TGTGCCAGCTCACCCTTTTCAGCCAAAAACATTCAGTACTTC. Amino acids: CASSPFSAKNIQYF.

The chain employs TRBV24-1 and TRBJ1-5; D gene unclear. The V gene's germline CDR1 is KGHDR and CDR2 SFDVKD. This CDR3 is 14 amino acids long. Between the trimmed V and J ends, which lost 6 bases and 2 bases, there was a span of 10 bases. CDR3 protein: CATSPGVGNQPQHF. CDR3 nucleotide sequence: TGTGCCACCAGTCCAGGCGTTGGCAATCAGCCCCAGCATTTT.

CDR3 nucleotide sequence: TGTGCCAGCAGCCAGTACAATGAGCAGTTCTTC. Residues: CASSQYNEQFF. The chain couples TRBV12-3 or TRBV12-4 to TRBJ2-1; D is ambiguous. This CDR3 region has 11 residues. Deletions cut 6 bases from V and 4 bases from J, with 4 bases between.

This chain connects TRBV9 to TRBJ2-3; 7 bases are shared with TRBD2. The V gene end was trimmed by 0 bases and the J gene end by 3 bases; junction bases not matched to a gene: 4. Germline values: CDR1 SGDLS, CDR2 YYNGEE. The CDR3 runs 15 residues. DNA for the CDR3: TGTGCCAGCAGCGTAGTTACTAGCGTTACAGATACGCAGTATTTT. Translating it yields CASSVVTSVTDTQYF.

V usage is TRBV29-1 and J usage is TRBJ2-7; TRBD2 matches at 7 bases. CDR1 is SQVTM, CDR2 ANQGSEA, per germline. This CDR3 has 13 residues. V dropped 3 bases and J dropped 7; count of bases not matched to a gene: 9. This CDR3 is CSVEGGAFKEQYF. In DNA form, the CDR3 reads TGCAGCGTTGAGGGAGGGGCCTTTAAAGAGCAGTACTTC.

The chain links TRBV9 to TRBJ2-1, with TRBD1 identical over 8 bases. The germline CDR1 and CDR2 sequences are SGDLS and YYNGEE. The CDR3 is 14 residues long. With 3 bases clipped from V and 4 bases from J, the junction kept 3 bases outside the gene matches. The CDR3 here is CASSADRGYNEQFF. CDR3 sequence (DNA): TGTGCCAGCAGCGCCGACAGGGGATACAATGAGCAGTTCTTC.

The chain has TRBV11-2 and TRBJ2-3; D perhaps matches TRBD2 (6 bases). V lost 8 bases and J 2 bases, leaving 14 bases between the germline ends. The CDR3 contains 14 residues. Germline V gene lookup returns CDR1 SGHAT and CDR2 FQNNGV. CDR3 in amino acids: CASSRDSITDTQYF. The CDR3 region has the DNA TGTGCCAGCTCCCGGGACTCTATCACAGATACGCAGTATTTT.

This chain uses TRBV5-4 with TRBJ2-7, with a weak D call TRBD2 (6 bases). CDR1 is SGHNT, CDR2 YYREEE, per germline (reference sequence). Trimming took 4 bases from V and 0 from J, leaving 14 bases between them. CDR3 length: 15 amino acids. Here the CDR3 reads CASSLTRGNSYEQYF. In nucleotides, the CDR3 is TGTGCCAGCAGCCTAACTCGGGGGAACTCCTACGAGCAGTACTTC.

The J gene is TRBJ2-4, the V gene TRBV4-2; D unresolved. CDR3 size: 13 residues. Germline V gives CDR1 LGHNA, CDR2 YNFKEQ. V was cut by 0 bases and J by 11 bases, with 11 bases left in between. The CDR3 loop is CASSQDRRDLQYF. The CDR3 DNA reads TGTGCCAGCAGCCAAGATCGGAGAGACCTTCAGTACTTC.

As to this clone: Other nucleotide sequences from this sample produce the same CDR3. The chain combines TRBV11-2 with TRBJ2-1; 7 nucleotides align to TRBD1. The V and J ends lost 5 bases and 7 bases, in that order; junction bases with no gene match: 5. CDR1 and CDR2 (germline): SGHAT, FQNNGV. The CDR3 runs 13 residues. The CDR3 DNA is TGTGCCAGCAGCCTCAACAGGGGAAATGAGCAGTTCTTC. It specifies CASSLNRGNEQFF.